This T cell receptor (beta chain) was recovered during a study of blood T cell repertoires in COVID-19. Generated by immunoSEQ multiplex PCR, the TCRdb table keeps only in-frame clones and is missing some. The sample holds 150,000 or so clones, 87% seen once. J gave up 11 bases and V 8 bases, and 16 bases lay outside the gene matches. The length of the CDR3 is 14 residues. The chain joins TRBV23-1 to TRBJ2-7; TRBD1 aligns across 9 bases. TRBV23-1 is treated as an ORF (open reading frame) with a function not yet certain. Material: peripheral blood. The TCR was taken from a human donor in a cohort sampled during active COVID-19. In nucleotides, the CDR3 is TGCGCCAGCGCCAAGCGGGACAGGGCCATCGCTAAGTACTTC. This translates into CASAKRDRAIAKYF.